These 4 T cell receptor beta chains were all obtained from the same sample, sequenced in a study of blood T cell repertoires in COVID-19. The data were produced by immunoSEQ multiplex PCR, yet TCRdb's version contains in-frame clones alone and is incomplete. Among under 250,000 clones listed, about nine tenths were seen once. The sample was PBMCs or T cells enriched from blood (not recorded which). The origin of the receptors is a man aged 35-49 years who had recovered from COVID-19.

This chain connects TRBV2 to TRBJ2-3; 9 positions agree with TRBD1. The germline V gene encodes CDR1 SNHLY and CDR2 FYNNEI. V shed 5 bases and J 2 bases; nucleotides not matched to a gene: 5. The CDR3 has 15 residues. The CDR3 nucleotides read TGTGCCAGCAGTAAGGACAGGGGAAACACAGATACGCAGTATTTT. Translation gives CASSKDRGNTDTQYF.

The chain links TRBV2 to TRBJ2-3; 7 bases line up with TRBD2. The CDR3 runs to 14 residues. J was trimmed by 6 bases and V by 6 bases; bases with no gene match: 9. Germline V lookup: CDR1 SNHLY, CDR2 FYNNEI. This CDR3 is CASSRDYSLDTQYF. CDR3 sequence (DNA): TGTGCCAGCAGCCGGGACTACTCACTGGATACGCAGTATTTT.

J is TRBJ2-7 and V is TRBV27, with 11 bases fitting TRBD2. Germline loops: CDR1 MNHEY, CDR2 SMNVEV (reference sequence). CDR3 length: 15 residues. V shed 3 bases and J 2 bases; nucleotides not matched to a gene: 3. The CDR3 DNA is TGTGCCAGCAGTTTTCGACTAGCGGGAACCTACGAGCAGTACTTC. Translation: CASSFRLAGTYEQYF.

The rearrangement uses TRBV5-6 and TRBJ1-6; 9 bases map to TRBD1. The CDR3 sequence is 15 residues long. Germline trimming cut 2 bases from V and 8 bases from J; bases unmatched to any gene: 5. Looked up from germline, CDR1 is SGHDT and CDR2 is YYEEEE. The CDR3 here is CASSLTGGRYSPLHF. In DNA, the CDR3 is TGTGCCAGCAGCTTAACAGGGGGCCGGTATTCACCCCTCCACTTT.